Listed below are T cell receptor beta chains from one sample, sequenced in a study of technical replicates of blood from a few donors. Sequencing was performed with immunoSEQ multiplex PCR; in TCRdb, only in-frame clones are kept and a portion is missing. The table records 84,000 or so clones, roughly 93% of them present only once. Input material: T cells isolated from PBMCs. Every receptor here comes from a human donor in good health. Both conserved end residues are part of each CDR3.

CDR3 protein	V gene	J gene
CASSLKGQSARTQPQHF	TRBV5-6	TRBJ1-5
CASSHPTGITEAFF	TRBV4-2	TRBJ1-1
CASSPGSGSRNEQYF	TRBV18	TRBJ2-7
CASSLTGAVAGNTIYF	TRBV5-1	TRBJ1-3
CASSHTLVGSSGNTIYF	TRBV7-8	TRBJ1-3
CASSVLPTLGGSVAFF	TRBV9	TRBJ1-1
CASTSGTSYEQYF	TRBV7-9	TRBJ2-7
CASSQTRIGRGRGETQYF	TRBV4-2	TRBJ2-5
CASSFQGGNYGYTF	TRBV5-5	TRBJ1-2
CASSMDSGGSLAKNIQYF	TRBV19	TRBJ2-4
CASSYQGNTEAFF	TRBV6-6	TRBJ1-1
CASRPRGVETQYF	TRBV6-1	TRBJ2-5
CASSYGAATSGYTF	TRBV6-6	TRBJ1-2
CASTDSTYEQYF	TRBV6-5	TRBJ2-7
CASSLDRYTGELFF	TRBV11-2	TRBJ2-2
CASSYYSGREADTQYF	TRBV6-5	TRBJ2-3
CASSPGAGMWETQYF	TRBV7-6	TRBJ2-5
CAMGEPSGAYNEQFF	TRBV10-3	TRBJ2-1
CASSLSAGGVETQYF	TRBV7-7	TRBJ2-5
CASSYGPSGREAFF	TRBV6-5	TRBJ1-1
CASSLIGVGQNEQFF	TRBV7-3	TRBJ2-1
CASSLGQGSGNTIYF	TRBV7-7	TRBJ1-3
CASSLSGDSPSYYGYTF	TRBV27	TRBJ1-2
CASSESGRGGTDRYTF	TRBV2	TRBJ1-2
CASSYSVGGDTEAFF	TRBV6-5	TRBJ1-1
CASSFLAGLQETQYF	TRBV7-2	TRBJ2-5
CASSQDHGQGNYEQYF	TRBV4-2	TRBJ2-7
CASFRGAYTDTQYF	TRBV10-2	TRBJ2-3
CASSLDISWGQVSYEQYF	TRBV5-4	TRBJ2-7
CASSQLTRNQPQHF	TRBV4-1	TRBJ1-5
CASSLERVNYEQYF	TRBV11-2	TRBJ2-7
CASSFSNEQFF	TRBV5-1	TRBJ2-1
CASSIRAGGPYNEQFF	TRBV19	TRBJ2-1
CASSAGQGATEAFF	TRBV4-1	TRBJ1-1
CASTPGEKVEAFF	TRBV5-1	TRBJ1-1
CASSGYGQAYNEQFF	TRBV9	TRBJ2-1
CASSPDSGQGAYGYTF	TRBV19	TRBJ1-2
CASSPQGLNTEAFF	TRBV11-3	TRBJ1-1
CASSVSGEVGETQYF	TRBV2	TRBJ2-5
CASSLLGGYGYTF	TRBV7-9	TRBJ1-2
CASSIASVECEQYF	TRBV28	TRBJ2-7
CASSAPSGGPNTEAFF	TRBV7-9	TRBJ1-1
CASSHGGREYNEQFF	TRBV16	TRBJ2-1
CAWSPLAKNIQYF	TRBV30	TRBJ2-4
CASSEWRQGLDEQYF	TRBV25-1	TRBJ2-7
CASSPERIYEQYF	TRBV18	TRBJ2-7
CASSDSVKEGNEQFF	TRBV6-4	TRBJ2-1
CASSDLLAASTDTQYF	TRBV2	TRBJ2-3
CASSVVLRNSPLHF	TRBV5-6	TRBJ1-6
CASGPAGYEQYF	TRBV6-1	TRBJ2-7
CASSQEGTGTYGYTF	TRBV4-2	TRBJ1-2
CASRQGGDNEQFF	TRBV19	TRBJ2-1
CASSQGPSQETQYF	TRBV4-1	TRBJ2-5
CASSFSPTAEEPQHF	TRBV9	TRBJ1-5
CASSLPKTGTAYSGNTIYF	TRBV11-3	TRBJ1-3